This TCR beta chain was sequenced during a study of shared T cell receptors in the human thymus (dated by TCRdb to the early 2020s). Background for the entire study: The study examined how self-reactive, shared T-cell receptor alpha chains are generated in the human thymus.

About this clone itself: Its antigen remains unidentified. Nothing much larger sits one base from this clone, and base qualities are not available.

The library came from the immunoSEQ multiplex PCR assay. The immuneACCESS repertoire file appears here via TCRdb, limited to in-frame rearrangements. These files lack a portion of the clones; in checked studies, under half of the deficit traces to unresolved V genes, and the cause of the others is not known. Present in this sample are about 380,000 clones, approximately 95% of which were seen just once. Roughly 0.021% of the sample rests with the top ten. The V end gives up 1 base and the J end 8 bases, leaving 10 bases in the junction not matched to a gene. The germline V gene specifies MNHNS as CDR1 and SASEGT as CDR2. The CDR3, cysteine through phenylalanine, is 17 amino acids long. The DNA shown is the 51-base CDR3, in frame from base 1.

The origin of this receptor is a human donor. What was sequenced was thymocytes. Rearrangement joined TRBV6-1 to TRBJ2-3; TRBD1 aligns with 12 central bases. The CDR3 loop reads CASSEVLPGQGAGTQYF. In nucleotide form, the sequence is TGTGCCAGCAGTGAAGTGCTTCCGGGACAGGGGGCAGGTACGCAGTATTTT.